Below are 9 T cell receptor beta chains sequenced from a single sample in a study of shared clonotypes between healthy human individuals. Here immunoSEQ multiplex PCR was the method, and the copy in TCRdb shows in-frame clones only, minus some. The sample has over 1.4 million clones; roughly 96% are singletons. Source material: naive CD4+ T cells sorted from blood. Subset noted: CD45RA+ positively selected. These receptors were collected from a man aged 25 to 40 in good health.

As DNA, the CDR3 is TGTGCCAGCAGCTTGATCCGGGCTAGCGGGAGGGCAGGGGAGACCCAGTACTTC. This sequence encodes CASSLIRASGRAGETQYF. This chain links TRBV5-6 with TRBJ2-5, with 12 positions matching TRBD2. With V trimmed by 1 base and J by 5 bases, 12 bases remained unmatched. Germline V gene lookup returns CDR1 SGHDT and CDR2 YYEEEE. CDR3 size: 18 residues.

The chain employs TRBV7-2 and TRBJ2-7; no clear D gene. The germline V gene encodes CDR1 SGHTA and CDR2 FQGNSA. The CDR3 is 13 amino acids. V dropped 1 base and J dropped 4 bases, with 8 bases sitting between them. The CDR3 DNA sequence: TGTGCCAGCAGCTTAGGGTATCCTTACGAGCAGTACTTC. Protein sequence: CASSLGYPYEQYF.

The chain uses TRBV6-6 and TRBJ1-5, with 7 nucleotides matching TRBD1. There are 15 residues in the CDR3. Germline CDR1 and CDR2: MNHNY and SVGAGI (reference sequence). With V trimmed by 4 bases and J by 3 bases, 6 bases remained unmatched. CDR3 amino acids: CASSSTGQFNQPQHF. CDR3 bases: TGTGCCAGCAGTTCAACGGGACAGTTCAATCAGCCCCAGCATTTT.

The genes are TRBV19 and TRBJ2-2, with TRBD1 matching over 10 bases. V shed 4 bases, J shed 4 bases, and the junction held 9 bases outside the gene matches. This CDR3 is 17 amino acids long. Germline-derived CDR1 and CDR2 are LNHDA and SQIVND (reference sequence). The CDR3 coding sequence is TGTGCCAGTAGTAGCAGAGGGACAGGGGCTTTCACCGGGGAGCTGTTTTTT. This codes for CASSSRGTGAFTGELFF.

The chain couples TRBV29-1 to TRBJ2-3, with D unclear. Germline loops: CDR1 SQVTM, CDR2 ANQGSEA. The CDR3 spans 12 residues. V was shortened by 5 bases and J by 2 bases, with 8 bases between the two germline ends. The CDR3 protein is CSVSSSTDTQYF. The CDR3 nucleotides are TGCAGCGTTTCGTCCTCCACAGATACGCAGTATTTT.

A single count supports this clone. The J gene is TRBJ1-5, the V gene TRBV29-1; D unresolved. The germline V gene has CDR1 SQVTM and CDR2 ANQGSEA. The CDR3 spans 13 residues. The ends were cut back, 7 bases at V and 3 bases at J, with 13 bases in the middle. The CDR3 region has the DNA TGCAGCGCCGGGGAAGGCTCCAATCAGCCCCAGCATTTT. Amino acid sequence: CSAGEGSNQPQHF.

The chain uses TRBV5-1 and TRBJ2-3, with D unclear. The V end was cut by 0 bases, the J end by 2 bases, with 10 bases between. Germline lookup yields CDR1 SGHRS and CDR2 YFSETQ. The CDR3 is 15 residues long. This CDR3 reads CASSLDPHATDTQYF. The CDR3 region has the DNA TGCGCCAGCAGCTTGGACCCCCACGCCACAGATACGCAGTATTTT.

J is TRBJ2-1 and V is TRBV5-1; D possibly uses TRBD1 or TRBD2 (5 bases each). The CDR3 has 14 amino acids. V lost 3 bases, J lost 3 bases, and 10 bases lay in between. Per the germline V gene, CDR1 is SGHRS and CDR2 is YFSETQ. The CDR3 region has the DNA TGCGCCAGCAGCTACCGGGACGACTACAATGAGCAGTTCTTC. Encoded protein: CASSYRDDYNEQFF.

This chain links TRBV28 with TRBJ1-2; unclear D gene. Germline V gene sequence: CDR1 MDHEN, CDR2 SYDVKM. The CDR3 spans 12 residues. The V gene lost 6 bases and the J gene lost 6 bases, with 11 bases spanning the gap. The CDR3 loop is CASSLSLHGYTF. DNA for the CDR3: TGTGCCAGCAGCCTCAGTCTCCATGGCTACACCTTC.